The clone carrying this TCR beta chain was found once. The data belong to a study of blood T cell repertoires in COVID-19. The method was immunoSEQ multiplex PCR; TCRdb's version includes in-frame clones alone and lacks a portion of them. The sample holds roughly 230,000 clones; roughly 91% are singletons and the top ten take less than 4.5%. V was shortened by 6 bases and J by 0 bases, with 9 bases between the two germline ends. The CDR3 is 13 amino acids. Those enrolled, adults aged 18 to 89 years, came from about two dozen US areas. Sample: PBMCs or T cells enriched from blood (not recorded which). The chain recombines TRBV12-3 or TRBV12-4 with TRBJ2-7; a possible D gene is TRBD1 (6 bases). This TCR was sampled from a woman aged 25-40 years with acute COVID-19. DNA for the CDR3: TGTGCCAGCAGAGACAGGAGCTCCTACGAGCAGTACTTC. It specifies CASRDRSSYEQYF.